These 3 T cell receptor beta chains were all obtained from the same sample, sequenced in a study of T-cell memory formation after mild COVID-19. One entry per CDR3 protein, called by TCRdb with MiXCR from the 5' RACE reads. The sample has roughly 450,000 distinct CDR3 sequences, about a sixth seen once; the top ten hold 20% to 25%. The source material was PBMCs or a T cell subset sorted from them (not recorded which). The receptors were sampled from a man younger than 30 who had mild COVID-19 (a few samples of this study predate the infection). Cell type and time point are not known.

This clonotype was detected a few times. This chain links TRBV24-1 with TRBJ1-5; D is unresolved. The CDR3 covers 16 residues. The germline V gene encodes CDR1 KGHDR and CDR2 SFDVKD. V was cut by 0 bases and J by 0 bases, with 8 bases left in between. As DNA, the CDR3 is TGTGCCACCAGTGATTTGAAGCTGTATAGCAATCAGCCCCAGCATTTT. Its protein product is CATSDLKLYSNQPQHF.

In its sample, this clonotype was seen a few times. This chain uses TRBV5-1 with TRBJ1-1; D might be TRBD1 (6 bases). The CDR3 loop spans 13 amino acids. The germline gives CDR1 SGHRS, CDR2 YFSETQ. V was clipped by 5 bases and J by 5 bases, with 13 bases between them. The chain's CDR3 is CASSEGVRTEAFF. The DNA of the CDR3 is TGCGCCAGCAGTGAGGGGGTTAGAACTGAAGCTTTCTTT.

V and J are TRBV5-4 and TRBJ2-1; tentatively, D is TRBD1 or TRBD2 (5 bases each). This CDR3 is 11 amino acids long. Trimming took 2 bases from V and 11 from J, leaving 8 bases between them. Germline assignment: CDR1 SGHNT and CDR2 YYREEE (reference sequence). Here the CDR3 DNA reads TGTGCCAGCAGCTTCCGGGACCAGCAGTTCTTC. It yields the protein CASSFRDQQFF.